This record concerns one T cell receptor beta chain sequence. Antigen unknown. One end of the junction does not line up with germline, which may come from a read error. These data come from a study of blood T cells in healthy people across ages. Study results and caveats: Long-lived donors had more naive CD4+ cells and higher diversity than aged donors.

CDR3 length: 15 amino acids. From germline, CDR1 is DFQATT and CDR2 SNEGSKA (reference sequence). The use of a sample-barcoded 5' primer and a J-beta primer mix characterized a second PCR of about 7 to 12 cycles. Via MiXCR, TCRdb re-called the 5' RACE reads, giving one row per CDR3 protein. Here the sample spans 750,000 to 850,000 distinct CDR3 sequences, roughly 25% being singletons. This same sample was also taken into another study, of T cells of mothers and their children.

Sequencing was carried out using blood. This TCR was recovered from a boy between 10 and 17 years old in good health. The chain employs TRBV20-1 and TRBJ2-4; a weak D match, TRBD1 (8 bases). The CDR3 reads CSPRAGNTGGDIQYF. DNA for the CDR3: TGCAGTCCTAGAGCGGGGAATACAGGGGGGGACATTCAGTACTTC.